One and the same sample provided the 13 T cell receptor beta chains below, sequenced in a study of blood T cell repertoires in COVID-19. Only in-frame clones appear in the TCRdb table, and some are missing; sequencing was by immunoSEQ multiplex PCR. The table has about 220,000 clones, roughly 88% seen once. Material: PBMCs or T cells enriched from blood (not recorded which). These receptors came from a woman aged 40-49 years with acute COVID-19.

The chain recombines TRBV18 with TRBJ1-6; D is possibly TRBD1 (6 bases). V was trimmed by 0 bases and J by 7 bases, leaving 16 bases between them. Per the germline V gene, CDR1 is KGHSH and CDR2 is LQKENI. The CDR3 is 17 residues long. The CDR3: CASSPPGKRQENSPLHF. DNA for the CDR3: TGTGCCAGCTCACCACCTGGGAAACGACAGGAGAATTCACCCCTCCACTTT.

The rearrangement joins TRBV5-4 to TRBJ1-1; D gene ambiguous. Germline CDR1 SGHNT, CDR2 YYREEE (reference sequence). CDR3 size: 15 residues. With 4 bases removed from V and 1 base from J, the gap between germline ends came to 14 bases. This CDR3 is CASSLRGGRNTEAFF. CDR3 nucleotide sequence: TGTGCCAGCAGCCTGCGGGGTGGAAGGAACACTGAAGCTTTCTTT.

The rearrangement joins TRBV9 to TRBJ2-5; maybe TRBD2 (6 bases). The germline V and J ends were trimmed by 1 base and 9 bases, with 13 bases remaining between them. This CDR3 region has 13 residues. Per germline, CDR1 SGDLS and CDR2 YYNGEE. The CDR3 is CASSVQGGKPQYF. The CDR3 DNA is TGTGCCAGCAGCGTACAGGGCGGGAAGCCCCAGTACTTC.

The CDR3 here is CASNKRGSGDTGELFF. Written as DNA, the CDR3 is TGCGCCAGCAATAAAAGGGGTAGCGGAGACACCGGGGAGCTGTTTTTT. This chain uses TRBV5-1 with TRBJ2-2; D might be TRBD2 (6 bases). This CDR3 contains 16 residues. Germline V gene data show CDR1 as SGHRS and CDR2 as YFSETQ. V was cut by 6 bases and J by 3 bases, with 18 bases left in between.

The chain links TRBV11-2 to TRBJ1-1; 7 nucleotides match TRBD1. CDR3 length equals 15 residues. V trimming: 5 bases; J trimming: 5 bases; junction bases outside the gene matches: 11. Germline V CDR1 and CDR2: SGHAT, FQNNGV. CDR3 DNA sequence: TGTGCCAGCAGCGAAAGGGGCACAGGGGTTACTGAAGCTTTCTTT. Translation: CASSERGTGVTEAFF.

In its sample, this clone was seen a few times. The CDR3 DNA follows: TGCGCCAGCAGCCAAGATCTAGGGGTATCGGTCAATCAGCCCCAGCATTTT. Encoded protein: CASSQDLGVSVNQPQHF. The genes are TRBV4-1 and TRBJ1-5; tentative D call: TRBD1 (5 bases). Germline V gene data show CDR1 as MGHRA and CDR2 as YSYEKL. Trimming pared 0 bases from V and 3 bases from J, leaving 15 bases between. CDR3 length: 17 residues.

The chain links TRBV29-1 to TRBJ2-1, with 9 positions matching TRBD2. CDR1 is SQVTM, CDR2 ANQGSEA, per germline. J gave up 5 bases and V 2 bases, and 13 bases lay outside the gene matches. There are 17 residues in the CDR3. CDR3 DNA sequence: TGCAGCGTTGAAAGCCTTGGGCTAGCGGGGCACCACAATGAGCAGTTCTTC. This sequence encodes CSVESLGLAGHHNEQFF.

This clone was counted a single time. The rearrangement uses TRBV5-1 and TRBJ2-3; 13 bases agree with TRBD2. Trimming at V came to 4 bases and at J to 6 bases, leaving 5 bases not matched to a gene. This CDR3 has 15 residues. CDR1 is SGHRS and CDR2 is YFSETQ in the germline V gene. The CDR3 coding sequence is TGCGCCAGCAGCCCTGGGACTAGCGGGGAGGATACGCAGTATTTT. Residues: CASSPGTSGEDTQYF.

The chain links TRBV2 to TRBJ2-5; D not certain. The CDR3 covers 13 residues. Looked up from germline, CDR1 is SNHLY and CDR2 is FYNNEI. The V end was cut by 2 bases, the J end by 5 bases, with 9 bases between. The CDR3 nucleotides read TGTGCCAGCAGTGAATTTAATTCGGAGACCCAGTACTTC. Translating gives CASSEFNSETQYF. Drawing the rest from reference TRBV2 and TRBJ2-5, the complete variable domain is EPEVTQTPSHQVTQMGQEVILRCVPISNHLYFYWYRQILGQKVEFLVSFYNNEISEKSEIFDDQFSVERPDGSNFTLKIRSTKLEDSAMYFCASSEFNSETQYFGPGTRLLVL.

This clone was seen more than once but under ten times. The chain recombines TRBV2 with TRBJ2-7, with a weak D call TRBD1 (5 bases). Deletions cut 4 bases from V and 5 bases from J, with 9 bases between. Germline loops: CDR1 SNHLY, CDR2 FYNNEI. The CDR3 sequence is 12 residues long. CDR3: CASSGVGHEQYV. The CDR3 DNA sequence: TGTGCCAGCAGTGGGGTGGGGCACGAGCAGTACGTC.

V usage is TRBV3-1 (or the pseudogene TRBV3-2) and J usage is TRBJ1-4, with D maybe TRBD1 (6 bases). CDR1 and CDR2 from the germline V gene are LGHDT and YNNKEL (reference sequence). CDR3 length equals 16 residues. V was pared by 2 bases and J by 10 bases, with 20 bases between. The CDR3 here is CASSQTGFSGPGKLFF. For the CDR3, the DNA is TGTGCCAGCAGCCAAACAGGGTTTTCCGGCCCCGGAAAACTGTTTTTT.

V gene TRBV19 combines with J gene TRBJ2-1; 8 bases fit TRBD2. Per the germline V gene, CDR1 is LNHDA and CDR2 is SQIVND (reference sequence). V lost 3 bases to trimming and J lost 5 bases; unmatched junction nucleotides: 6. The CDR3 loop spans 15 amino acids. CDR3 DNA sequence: TGTGCCAGTAGTATTGGGGCGGGGGGCCACAATGAGCAGTTCTTC. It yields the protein CASSIGAGGHNEQFF.

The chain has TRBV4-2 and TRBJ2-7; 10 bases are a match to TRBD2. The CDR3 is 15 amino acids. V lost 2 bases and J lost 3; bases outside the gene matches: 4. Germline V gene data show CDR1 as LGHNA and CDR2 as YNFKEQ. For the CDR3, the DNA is TGTGCCAGCAGCCAATTAGCGGGGGGTGGCTACGAGCAGTACTTC. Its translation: CASSQLAGGGYEQYF.